This TCR beta chain came from a study of identical twins. This clonotype was seen a handful of times. The CDR3 runs 16 residues. The J segment lost 2 bases and the V segment lost 1 base, leaving 6 bases of the junction unmatched. CDR1 is LNHNV, CDR2 YYDKDF, per germline (reference sequence). MiXCR, applied by TCRdb to the 5' RACE reads, yields one record per CDR3 protein. The sample has approximately 500,000 distinct CDR3 sequences, 24% seen once; the top ten hold roughly 2.8%. In addition, the sample was reused for a study of T cells expressing NK-cell markers.

Sequenced input: CD4+ T cells sorted from blood. The TCR comes from a woman in her late teens or twenties in good health. The rearrangement uses TRBV15 and TRBJ1-1, with 8 bases that match TRBD1. This CDR3 reads CATSRGGDRINTEAFF. The DNA of the CDR3 is TGTGCCACCAGCAGAGGTGGGGACAGGATAAACACTGAAGCTTTCTTT.